These 8 T cell receptor beta chains originate from one sample sequenced in a study of T-cell memory formation after mild COVID-19. TCRdb fed the 5' RACE reads into MiXCR, producing one record per CDR3 protein. The data contain about 88,000 distinct CDR3 sequences, approximately 23% of them seen just once; the ten biggest clones take up 42%. Material: PBMCs or a T cell subset sorted from them (not recorded which). These receptors all come from a man aged 18 to 35 who had mild COVID-19 (a few samples of this study predate the infection). Cell type and time point are not known.

This clonotype was counted between two and nine times. The V and J genes are TRBV4-1 and TRBJ1-4; D might be TRBD1 (5 bases). The CDR3 sequence is 15 residues long. V was clipped by 0 bases and J by 8 bases, with 13 bases between them. Germline V gene lookup returns CDR1 MGHRA and CDR2 YSYEKL. The CDR3, as DNA: TGCGCCAGCAGCCAAGATGGTTTGAGGGGCGAAAAACTGTTTTTT. Protein: CASSQDGLRGEKLFF.

The gene calls are TRBV7-9 and TRBJ1-5, with TRBD1 matching over 10 bases. This CDR3 comprises 16 residues. After removal of 0 bases from V and 7 bases from J, the junction contained 6 bases not matched to a gene. Germline CDR1 SEHNR, CDR2 FQNEAQ (reference sequence). This CDR3 is CASSLAPDRGEQPQHF. The CDR3 coding sequence is TGTGCCAGCAGCTTAGCCCCGGACAGGGGGGAACAGCCCCAGCATTTT.

This clonotype turned up a few times. This rearrangement joins TRBV9 to TRBJ1-6; a possible D gene is TRBD1 (6 bases). V was pared by 0 bases and J by 3 bases, with 13 bases between. The CDR3 has 17 residues. The germline V gene has CDR1 SGDLS and CDR2 YYNGEE. CDR3 DNA sequence: TGTGCCAGCAGCGTAGAGAGGACAGCTTACTATAATTCACCCCTCCACTTT. Protein sequence: CASSVERTAYYNSPLHF.

Worth noting for this clonotype: One junction end does not reproduce the germline sequence, and a read error may be involved. The V and J genes are TRBV5-1 and TRBJ2-4; D is ambiguous. This CDR3 has 15 residues. Per the germline V gene, CDR1 is SGHRS and CDR2 is YFSETQ. CDR3 coding DNA: TGCGCCAGGAGCTTGGTTCTGGGAGCCAAAAACATTCAGTACTTC. Translation: CARSLVLGAKNIQYF.

This clonotype was seen only once. The chain links TRBV29-1 to TRBJ1-1; possible D gene TRBD1, 5 bases. The CDR3 covers 13 residues. The germline V gene encodes CDR1 SQVTM and CDR2 ANQGSEA. Trimming removed 6 bases at V and 2 bases at J, with 13 bases between. The CDR3 loop reads CSVQPGLNTEAFF. DNA of the CDR3: TGCAGCGTACAACCAGGGTTAAACACTGAAGCTTTCTTT.

The rearrangement uses TRBV24-1 and TRBJ2-1, with D tentatively TRBD1 or TRBD2 (5 bases each). V was shortened by 5 bases and J by 5 bases, with 18 bases between the two germline ends. Per the germline V gene, CDR1 is KGHDR and CDR2 is SFDVKD. This CDR3 is 16 amino acids long. The CDR3 DNA is TGTGCCACCAGTGTCTGGGACGCAACCGCGCACAATGAGCAGTTCTTC. It codes for CATSVWDATAHNEQFF.

This clonotype was observed a handful of times. J is TRBJ1-5 and V is TRBV4-3, with D maybe TRBD1 (6 bases). CDR1 and CDR2 from the germline V gene are LGHNA and YSLEER. The ends were cut back, 0 bases at V and 3 bases at J, with 12 bases in the middle. CDR3 length: 16 amino acids. This CDR3 reads CASSQDNQGNNQPQHF. The CDR3 nucleotides read TGCGCCAGCAGCCAAGATAACCAGGGGAACAATCAGCCCCAGCATTTT.

In this sample, this clonotype turned up a few times. The chain couples TRBV4-2 to TRBJ2-3; 9 nucleotides align to TRBD2. With V trimmed by 4 bases and J by 2 bases, 7 bases remained unmatched. This CDR3 spans 16 amino acids. CDR1 is LGHNA and CDR2 is YNFKEQ in the germline V gene. CDR3 nucleotides: TGTGCCAGCAGCCTCCCAAGCGGGGGGATCACAGATACGCAGTATTTT. Its protein product is CASSLPSGGITDTQYF.